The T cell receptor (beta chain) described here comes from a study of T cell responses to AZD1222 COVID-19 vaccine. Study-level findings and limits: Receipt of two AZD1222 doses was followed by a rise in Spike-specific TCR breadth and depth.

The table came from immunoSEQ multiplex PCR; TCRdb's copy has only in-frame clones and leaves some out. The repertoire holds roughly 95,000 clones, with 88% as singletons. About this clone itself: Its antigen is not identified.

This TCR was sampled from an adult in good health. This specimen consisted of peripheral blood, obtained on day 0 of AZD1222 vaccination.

CDR3 loop: CASSQSRDTQYF. CDR3 nucleotides: TGTGCCAGCAGTCAGAGCCGAGATACGCAGTATTTT. This sequence joins TRBV12-3 or TRBV12-4 and TRBJ2-3; D not resolved. The CDR3 runs 12 residues. Trimming cost V 5 bases and J 5 bases, with 8 bases left between them.